The 10 T cell receptor beta chains in this list originate from one sample, sequenced in a study of neurological immune-mediated disorders. TCRdb fed the 5' RACE reads into MiXCR, producing one record per CDR3 protein. This table has fewer than 80,000 distinct CDR3 sequences, around 4.8% appearing once. The specimen sequenced was PBMCs. These receptors came from a woman aged 45-65 years with multiple sclerosis.

The gene calls are TRBV5-1 and TRBJ2-7; D tentatively reads TRBD1 or TRBD2 (5 bases each). V was clipped by 4 bases and J by 2 bases, with 7 bases between them. Germline V gene data show CDR1 as SGHRS and CDR2 as YFSETQ. The CDR3 extends over 12 amino acids. CDR3 loop: CASSGGTYEQYF. The CDR3, as DNA: TGCGCCAGCAGCGGGGGAACCTACGAGCAGTACTTC.

The rearrangement joins TRBV7-9 to TRBJ1-1; D unresolved. This CDR3 is 12 amino acids long. Germline V gene data show CDR1 as SEHNR and CDR2 as FQNEAQ (reference sequence). Trimming removed 5 bases from V and 11 bases from J, with 15 bases in between. CDR3 coding DNA: TGTGCCAGCAGCAAGGAGGTGGTTCGGGCTTTCTTT. Amino acids: CASSKEVVRAFF.

This clonotype was seen a handful of times. One junction end does not reproduce the germline sequence, and a read error may be involved. This chain joins TRBV7-8 and TRBJ1-5; unclear D gene. The germline V gene encodes CDR1 SGHVS and CDR2 FQNEAQ. This CDR3 is built from 14 residues. The CDR3 DNA reads TGTGCCAGCAGCGTCAGTCTGGGGAATCAGCCCCAGAATTTT. Its translation: CASSVSLGNQPQNF.

J is TRBJ2-2 and V is TRBV18, with 8 bases identical to TRBD2. Germline V gene lookup returns CDR1 KGHSH and CDR2 LQKENI. V lost 3 bases and J lost 4; bases outside the gene matches: 4. The CDR3 loop spans 15 amino acids. CDR3 nucleotide sequence: TGTGCCAGCTCACCGAGACTAGCGTCCACCGGGGAGCTGTTTTTT. It is translated as CASSPRLASTGELFF.

This clonotype came up a few times. The V gene is TRBV7-2, the J gene TRBJ2-2, with D perhaps assigned TRBD1 or TRBD2 (5 bases each). There are 17 residues in the CDR3. Trimming shortened V by 1 base and J by 0 bases, and 12 bases separated the two germline ends. The germline CDR1 and CDR2 sequences are SGHTA and FQGNSA. The CDR3 reads CASSLVGGGANTGELFF. CDR3 DNA sequence: TGTGCCAGCAGCTTAGTAGGTGGGGGAGCGAACACCGGGGAGCTGTTTTTT.

J is TRBJ2-5 and V is TRBV7-2; 9 positions agree with TRBD1. Looked up from germline, CDR1 is SGHTA and CDR2 is FQGNSA. The trim removed 4 bases at V and 1 base at J, leaving 4 bases unmatched. The CDR3 contains 15 residues. The CDR3, as DNA: TGTGCCAGCAGCTCCGGGACAGGGACCCAAGAGACCCAGTACTTC. Protein product: CASSSGTGTQETQYF.

This clonotype came up many times. J is TRBJ2-3 and V is TRBV6-5, with TRBD2 matching 7 bases. V shed 8 bases and J 6 bases; nucleotides not matched to a gene: 8. The CDR3 consists of 13 residues. CDR1 MNHEY and CDR2 SVGAGI come from the germline V gene. Written as DNA, the CDR3 is TGTGCCAGCGGGACTAATACATTGGATACGCAGTATTTT. It specifies CASGTNTLDTQYF.

This clonotype was recorded many times. The genes are TRBV25-1 and TRBJ2-2, with D uncertain. The CDR3 runs to 15 residues. V was pared by 1 base and J by 6 bases, with 12 bases between. Germline V CDR1 and CDR2: MGHDK, SYGVNS. The CDR3 spells CASSEFGWEPGELFF. The CDR3 bases are TGTGCCAGCAGTGAATTTGGGTGGGAACCCGGGGAGCTGTTTTTT.

V is TRBV19 and J is TRBJ1-1; D is undetermined. The CDR3 spans 13 residues. With 6 bases removed from V and 0 bases from J, the gap between germline ends came to 8 bases. CDR1 and CDR2 (germline): LNHDA, SQIVND (reference sequence). The CDR3, as DNA: TGTGCCAGTAGGCGGGAAATGAACACTGAAGCTTTCTTT. This gives the protein CASRREMNTEAFF. Full variable domain (rest looked up from reference TRBV19 and TRBJ1-1): DGGITQSPKYLFRKEGQNVTLSCEQNLNHDAMYWYRQDPGQGLRLIYYSQIVNDFQKGDIAEGYSVSREKKESFPLTVTSAQKNPTAFYLCASRREMNTEAFFGQGTRLTVV.

This clonotype appeared many times. The chain employs TRBV6-6 and TRBJ2-2; TRBD1 might be the D (6 bases). The V end lost 6 bases, the J end lost 7 bases, and 12 bases lay between the germline ends. The CDR3 loop spans 13 amino acids. In germline, CDR1 is MNHNY, CDR2 SVGAGI (reference sequence). CDR3 nucleotide sequence: TGTGCCAGCAGAGCAGGGGTTGTCGGGGAGCTGTTTTTT. It encodes CASRAGVVGELFF.